A single T cell receptor beta chain is shown here with its context. The data were taken from a study of regulatory and conventional T cells in RAG deficiency. Blood CD4+ CD25-low CD127-high conventional T cells supplied the genomic DNA template. V lost 3 bases to trimming and J lost 1 base, with 13 bases between them. This CDR3 spans 14 amino acids. Looked up from germline, CDR1 is SQVTM and CDR2 is ANQGSEA. Here immunoSEQ multiplex PCR was the method, and the copy in TCRdb shows in-frame clones only, minus some. Of about 30,000 clones listed, roughly 96% were seen once; the top ten hold over 0.15%. This sample also appeared in a second study, on regulatory T cells. That work states: The PCR used 52 TRBV and 13 TRBJ primers. Skewed V and J usage and few unique V-J pairs marked patient repertoires, most in Tregs.

V and J are TRBV29-1 and TRBJ2-7; weak D call: TRBD1 (5 bases). The source material was CD25- CD4+ T cells sorted from blood. This sequence was found in a human donor in good health. The CDR3 DNA sequence: TGCAGCGTTGAGAGCCAGGGTGCATCCTACGAGCAGTACTTC. Translating it yields CSVESQGASYEQYF.